The entry that follows covers one T cell receptor (beta chain) sequence. These data belong to a study of blood T cell repertoires in COVID-19. Across the study: Sources were T cells, B-cell-depleted T cells, or PBMCs; the material itself was cDNA or gDNA.

After removal of 0 bases from V and 0 bases from J, the junction contained 2 bases not matched to a gene. The germline V gene has CDR1 SGDLS and CDR2 YYNGEE. The CDR3 has 16 amino acids. Enrolled during active infection, Seattle patients were then followed longitudinally. The data were produced by immunoSEQ multiplex PCR, yet TCRdb's version contains in-frame clones alone and is incomplete. The sample lists 450,000 or so clones; over 85% were seen once. Source material: peripheral blood. The chain recombines TRBV9 with TRBJ2-3, with TRBD1 matching over 9 bases. The sequence was obtained from a man aged 18 to 29 with COVID-19, enrolled during active disease. CDR3 loop: CASSVAGTGSTDTQYF. DNA of the CDR3: TGTGCCAGCAGCGTAGCCGGGACAGGGAGCACAGATACGCAGTATTTT.